The 32 T cell receptor beta chains given below trace back to one sample, sequenced in a study of cytomegalovirus exposure and HLA in healthy donors. Amplification used 60 Vbeta primers and 13 Jbeta primers. Clones were read by immunoSEQ multiplex PCR, and TCRdb kept only the in-frame ones, dropping some. The table lists around 160,000 clones, roughly 80% of them singletons. The source material was PBMCs. These receptors all stem from a human donor in good health.

The J gene is TRBJ1-2, the V gene TRBV5-4, with unresolved D. Germline V lookup: CDR1 SGHNT, CDR2 YYREEE (reference sequence). Trimming removed 0 bases at V and 12 bases at J, with 18 bases between. This CDR3 is built from 14 residues. The CDR3 region is CASSLDGKGLVNTF. The CDR3 region has the DNA TGTGCCAGCAGCTTGGACGGGAAGGGTCTCGTAAACACCTTC.

The chain couples TRBV5-6 to TRBJ2-3, with TRBD2 matching over 11 bases. The CDR3 is 15 residues long. The J segment lost 5 bases and the V segment lost 4 bases, leaving 6 bases of the junction unmatched. Germline CDR1 and CDR2: SGHDT and YYEEEE. The DNA for the CDR3 is TGTGCCAGCAGCGAGACTAGCGGGGCGGTAGATACGCAGTATTTT. This gives the protein CASSETSGAVDTQYF.

The genes are TRBV11-1 and TRBJ2-7; D possibly corresponds to TRBD1 (6 bases). This CDR3 has 15 residues. Germline assignment: CDR1 SGHAT and CDR2 FQDESV (reference sequence). V dropped 5 bases and J dropped 2 bases, with 16 bases sitting between them. The CDR3 reads CASSTSTGYTYEQYF. CDR3 coding DNA: TGTGCCAGCAGCACATCAACAGGGTACACCTACGAGCAGTACTTC.

V usage is TRBV15 and J usage is TRBJ1-2; 7 nucleotides line up with TRBD1. The CDR3 totals 15 residues. With V trimmed by 2 bases and J by 4 bases, 7 bases remained unmatched. Germline CDR1 and CDR2: LNHNV and YYDKDF (reference sequence). For the CDR3, the DNA is TGTGCCACCAGCAGATCAGAGACAGGGAGCTATGGCTACACCTTC. This translates into CATSRSETGSYGYTF.

This chain connects TRBV14 to TRBJ1-2; 8 nucleotides align to TRBD1. V dropped 0 bases and J dropped 8; count of bases not matched to a gene: 5. The germline V gene encodes CDR1 SGHDN and CDR2 FVKESK. CDR3 size: 14 residues. Here the CDR3 reads CASSQDITGGGYTF. The CDR3 DNA follows: TGTGCCAGCAGCCAAGATATAACAGGGGGGGGCTACACCTTC.

The V and J genes are TRBV5-6 and TRBJ2-7; 8 bases line up with TRBD2. CDR3 length: 15 amino acids. Losses at the gene ends were 1 base for V and 3 bases for J; bases not matched to a gene: 6. Germline V gene data show CDR1 as SGHDT and CDR2 as YYEEEE. CDR3: CASSLYGTSSYEQYF. Here the CDR3 DNA reads TGTGCCAGCAGCTTGTACGGGACTAGTAGCTACGAGCAGTACTTC.

Written as DNA, the CDR3 is TGTGCCAGCAGCCTATCTCGGGAGACCCAGTACTTC. Translating it yields CASSLSRETQYF. This rearrangement joins TRBV7-2 to TRBJ2-5; unclear D gene. The germline V gene has CDR1 SGHTA and CDR2 FQGNSA. V lost 5 bases, J lost 5 bases, and 9 bases lay in between. The CDR3 spans 12 residues.

This sequence joins TRBV5-1 and TRBJ2-3, with 7 bases identical to TRBD1. Trimming at V came to 5 bases and at J to 6 bases, leaving 9 bases not matched to a gene. The germline V gene has CDR1 SGHRS and CDR2 YFSETQ. The CDR3 spans 14 residues. CDR3 protein: CASRDRPLGDTQYF. The CDR3 DNA reads TGCGCCAGCAGGGACAGGCCCCTCGGGGATACGCAGTATTTT. Using reference TRBV5-1 and TRBJ2-3 for the parts outside the CDR3, the full variable domain is KAGVTQTPRYLIKTRGQQVTLSCSPISGHRSVSWYQQTPGQGLQFLFEYFSETQRNKGNFPGRFSGRQFSNSRSEMNVSTLELGDSALYLCASRDRPLGDTQYFGPGTRLTVL.

The chain is built from TRBV15 and TRBJ1-1; 7 positions agree with TRBD1. Trimming at V came to 1 base and at J to 3 bases, leaving 5 bases not matched to a gene. Germline CDR1 and CDR2: LNHNV and YYDKDF (reference sequence). The CDR3 covers 15 residues. The DNA of the CDR3 is TGTGCCACCAGCAGAGCGGGCACAGGGGACACTGAAGCTTTCTTT. This translates into CATSRAGTGDTEAFF.

This rearrangement joins TRBV6-6 to TRBJ2-1; D might be TRBD2 (6 bases). There are 16 residues in the CDR3. V shed 2 bases and J shed 0 bases, with 11 bases lying between them. CDR1 is MNHNY, CDR2 SVGAGI, per germline (reference sequence). As DNA, the CDR3 is TGTGCCAGCAGTTACAGCGGGCCAAGCTCCTACAATGAGCAGTTCTTC. Its translation is CASSYSGPSSYNEQFF.

The chain carries TRBV13 and TRBJ2-7; TRBD2 agrees at 7 bases. The CDR3 is 15 amino acids. CDR1 and CDR2 (germline): PRHDT, FYEKMQ (reference sequence). V dropped 0 bases and J dropped 3; count of bases not matched to a gene: 5. The CDR3 sequence is CASSLGRGYGYEQYF. DNA for the CDR3: TGTGCCAGCAGCTTAGGGCGGGGGTACGGCTACGAGCAGTACTTC.

The chain couples TRBV10-3 to TRBJ2-5, with TRBD1 matching over 8 bases. Trimming took 6 bases from V and 1 from J; bases not matched to a gene: 1. Germline CDR1 and CDR2: ENHRY and SYGVKD. The CDR3 is made up of 13 amino acids. The CDR3 protein is CAIRGQVQETQYF. Written as DNA, the CDR3 is TGTGCCATCAGGGGACAGGTCCAAGAGACCCAGTACTTC.

CDR3 sequence (DNA): TGTGCCAGCAGTGAAATCAGAGATACGCAGTATTTT. Amino acids: CASSEIRDTQYF. This chain connects TRBV2 to TRBJ2-3; D is unresolved. This CDR3 contains 12 residues. V was cut by 2 bases and J by 5 bases, with 5 bases left in between. Germline V gene sequence: CDR1 SNHLY, CDR2 FYNNEI.

The chain links TRBV4-2 to TRBJ2-1; TRBD1 matches at 8 bases. J gave up 7 bases and V 3 bases, and 8 bases lay outside the gene matches. The length of the CDR3 is 15 residues. Germline loops: CDR1 LGHNA, CDR2 YNFKEQ. CDR3 DNA: TGTGCCAGCAGCCACGAACAGGGGGTTCTGAATGAGCAGTTCTTC. Encoded protein: CASSHEQGVLNEQFF.

This clone has more than one count but fewer than ten. The chain combines TRBV6-5 with TRBJ1-2; TRBD1 aligns across 7 bases. V was clipped by 6 bases and J by 8 bases; unmatched bases: 15. Germline CDR1 is MNHEY and CDR2 is SVGAGI. This CDR3 comprises 15 residues. In nucleotides, the CDR3 is TGTGCCAGCAGCCGACGGGGACAGCATAATGGCGGCTACACCTTC. Protein product: CASSRRGQHNGGYTF.

The chain uses TRBV5-4 and TRBJ2-5; D might be TRBD1 (5 bases). Germline assignment: CDR1 SGHNT and CDR2 YYREEE (reference sequence). The CDR3 sequence is 15 residues long. The V and J ends lost 0 bases and 2 bases respectively, with 11 bases between them. For the CDR3, the DNA is TGTGCCAGCAGCTTGGGACAAGGGGCGCAAGAGACCCAGTACTTC. Its protein is CASSLGQGAQETQYF.

This clone was counted between two and nine times. The chain recombines TRBV7-8 with TRBJ2-7; 9 bases agree with TRBD1. The ends lost 4 bases at V and 1 base at J; junction bases unmatched: 2. The CDR3 has 14 residues. CDR1 and CDR2 (germline): SGHVS, FQNEAQ. CDR3 sequence: CASSSGTGSYEQYF. CDR3 DNA sequence: TGTGCCAGCAGCTCCGGGACAGGGTCCTACGAGCAGTACTTC.

The chain uses TRBV7-9 and TRBJ2-7, with TRBD1 identical over 10 bases. CDR3 length: 15 amino acids. V was clipped by 3 bases and J by 5 bases; unmatched bases: 7. Germline assignment: CDR1 SEHNR and CDR2 FQNEAQ (reference sequence). CDR3 loop: CASSFPGQGNNEQYF. The CDR3 DNA sequence: TGTGCCAGCAGCTTTCCGGGACAGGGGAACAACGAGCAGTACTTC.

The chain combines TRBV7-2 with TRBJ2-1; TRBD2 might be the D (6 bases). Trimming took off 7 bases at V and 3 bases at J, with 10 bases between the two ends. From germline, CDR1 is SGHTA and CDR2 FQGNSA. The CDR3 sequence is 13 residues long. This CDR3 reads CASNGGNYNEQFF. In DNA, the CDR3 is TGTGCCAGCAACGGGGGTAACTACAATGAGCAGTTCTTC.

This chain joins TRBV5-1 and TRBJ2-7; 12 nucleotides align to TRBD1. J gave up 5 bases and V 4 bases, and 4 bases lay outside the gene matches. The length of the CDR3 is 14 residues. CDR1 and CDR2 from the germline V gene are SGHRS and YFSETQ. DNA of the CDR3: TGCGCCAGCAGCGTGGGACAGGGGGCTGACGAGCAGTACTTC. Translation: CASSVGQGADEQYF.

V is TRBV5-1 and J is TRBJ1-3, with no clear D. The CDR3 length is 16 residues. V was trimmed by 4 bases and J by 0 bases, leaving 14 bases between them. Per the germline V gene, CDR1 is SGHRS and CDR2 is YFSETQ. The CDR3 DNA reads as TGCGCCAGCAGCACGACTGGGTTCGGCTCTGGAAACACCATATATTTT. It yields the protein CASSTTGFGSGNTIYF. Complete variable domain (other parts from reference TRBV5-1 and TRBJ1-3): KAGVTQTPRYLIKTRGQQVTLSCSPISGHRSVSWYQQTPGQGLQFLFEYFSETQRNKGNFPGRFSGRQFSNSRSEMNVSTLELGDSALYLCASSTTGFGSGNTIYFGEGSWLTVV.

The chain links TRBV7-2 to TRBJ2-5, with a tentative D call TRBD2 (5 bases). The CDR3 extends over 15 amino acids. Germline assignment: CDR1 SGHTA and CDR2 FQGNSA. Between the trimmed V and J ends, which lost 1 base and 6 bases, there was a span of 15 bases. CDR3 region: CASSLDTWRVKTQYF. The CDR3 DNA reads TGTGCCAGCAGCTTAGACACCTGGCGGGTAAAGACCCAGTACTTC.

The V call is TRBV28, the J call TRBJ1-5, with D perhaps matching TRBD1 (6 bases). This CDR3 is built from 13 residues. V was clipped by 8 bases and J by 4 bases, with 12 bases between them. The V gene's germline CDR1 is MDHEN and CDR2 SYDVKM. The CDR3 reads CASGHGTNQPQHF. CDR3 DNA sequence: TGTGCCAGCGGACATGGGACAAATCAGCCCCAGCATTTT.

The chain links TRBV5-1 to TRBJ1-3; weak D call: TRBD1 (5 bases). The germline V gene has CDR1 SGHRS and CDR2 YFSETQ. This CDR3 is built from 16 residues. V lost 4 bases, J lost 0 bases, and 14 bases lay in between. The CDR3 DNA follows: TGCGCCAGCAGCCCGTGGGGACTCAACTCTGGAAACACCATATATTTT. Translation gives CASSPWGLNSGNTIYF.

The rearrangement joins TRBV19 to TRBJ2-6, with D possibly being TRBD1 (6 bases). The CDR3 has 18 residues. The germline CDR1 and CDR2 sequences are LNHDA and SQIVND (reference sequence). The V and J ends lost 8 bases and 0 bases respectively, with 20 bases between them. The CDR3 coding sequence is TGTGCCAGTGGATCATTAAGGGGGAAGAACTCTGGGGCCAACGTCCTGACTTTC. As protein: CASGSLRGKNSGANVLTF.

The chain combines TRBV4-3 with TRBJ1-1; D gene unclear. CDR1 LGHNA and CDR2 YSLEER come from the germline V gene. The length of the CDR3 is 19 residues. V was cut by 0 bases and J by 0 bases, with 20 bases left in between. The CDR3 region is CASSQDSSGWALMNTEAFF. CDR3 nucleotide sequence: TGCGCCAGCAGCCAAGATAGTTCGGGGTGGGCTTTAATGAACACTGAAGCTTTCTTT.

In this sample, this clone turned up once. The chain employs TRBV5-1 and TRBJ2-7, with 9 bases aligning to TRBD1. Germline-derived CDR1 and CDR2 are SGHRS and YFSETQ. CDR3 length equals 15 residues. The ends lost 4 bases at V and 5 bases at J; junction bases unmatched: 10. For the CDR3, the DNA is TGCGCCAGCAGCCCCTGGACAGGGGCGGGGGACGAGCAGTACTTC. Its protein product is CASSPWTGAGDEQYF.

This clone appeared once. A junction end diverges from the germline sequence, so it may reflect a read error. CDR3 amino acids: CASSFGNRIGTETFF. CDR3 DNA sequence: TGTGCCAGCAGCTTTGGGAACAGGATCGGAACTGAAACTTTCTTT. This chain joins TRBV5-5 and TRBJ1-1, with D perhaps matching TRBD1 (5 bases). The germline V gene encodes CDR1 SGHKS and CDR2 YYEKEE (reference sequence). This CDR3 region has 15 residues.

The chain combines TRBV29-1 with TRBJ1-6; TRBD1 agrees at 11 bases. Trimming at V came to 6 bases and at J to 6 bases, leaving 7 bases not matched to a gene. The CDR3 sequence is 15 residues long. Per germline, CDR1 SQVTM and CDR2 ANQGSEA. The CDR3 spells CSVRGTGGFNSPLHF. CDR3 DNA: TGCAGCGTCCGCGGGACAGGGGGGTTTAATTCACCCCTCCACTTT.

The chain combines TRBV4-3 with TRBJ2-3; 9 bases are a match to TRBD2. With V trimmed by 0 bases and J by 1 base, 11 bases remained unmatched. Germline assignment: CDR1 LGHNA and CDR2 YSLEER. The CDR3 spans 19 residues. The CDR3 coding sequence is TGCGCCAGCAGCCAAGATATACGGTCTAGCGGGGCCCGCACAGATACGCAGTATTTT. Protein: CASSQDIRSSGARTDTQYF.

The rearrangement uses TRBV10-3 and TRBJ1-3; 9 positions match TRBD1. Germline CDR1 reads ENHRY; CDR2 reads SYGVKD. The CDR3 totals 17 residues. The V and J ends lost 6 bases and 4 bases, in that order; junction bases with no gene match: 13. CDR3 loop: CAIREPGQGFTGNTIYF. DNA for the CDR3: TGTGCCATCAGAGAACCGGGACAGGGTTTTACGGGAAACACCATATATTTT.

This chain connects TRBV7-8 to TRBJ2-7, with D tentatively TRBD2 (6 bases). The length of the CDR3 is 14 residues. V lost 6 bases and J lost 0, with 12 bases in between. CDR1 is SGHVS, CDR2 FQNEAQ, per germline. DNA of the CDR3: TGTGCCAGCAGGTTGGGGGGTAGCTCCTACGAGCAGTACTTC. It is translated as CASRLGGSSYEQYF.